This paragraph reports one T cell receptor (beta chain). Its antigen is not known. The sorted-subset replicate PCRs were given around 200 ng DNA, which is approximately 30,000 T cell genomes. Measured with immunoSEQ multiplex PCR; TCRdb has only the in-frame clones, and not every one. Here the sample spans 700,000 to 950,000 clones, roughly 96% being singletons. It was CD45RO-negative cells, positively selected for CCR7, that made up naive CD8 cells, with terminally differentiated effector memory CD45RA+ cells excluded. This record comes from a study of shared clonotypes between healthy human individuals. The study, taken as a whole, reports: In the sorted subsets, rarefaction showed sequencing was incomplete despite large depth. In general, naive subsets displayed greater estimated richness than memory subsets did. The naive CD4 repertoires of a handful of donors were compared, and roughly 5.1% of clonotypes were shared.

Trimming cost V 5 bases and J 2 bases; bases outside gene matches: 10. Germline CDR1 and CDR2: SEHNR and FQNEAQ (reference sequence). The length of the CDR3 is 16 residues. The sample consisted of naive CD8+ T cells sorted from blood. This rearrangement joins TRBV7-9 to TRBJ2-3; 7 positions agree with TRBD1. The sequence was obtained from a man aged 30-40 years in good health. CDR3 sequence reads: CASSPGTDYITDTQYF. CDR3 DNA sequence: TGTGCCAGCAGCCCGGGGACAGACTATATCACAGATACGCAGTATTTT. The whole variable domain, remainder taken from reference TRBV7-9 and TRBJ2-3, is DTGVSQNPRHKITKRGQNVTFRCDPISEHNRLYWYRQTLGQGPEFLTYFQNEAQLEKSRLLSDRFSAERPKGSFSTLEIQRTEQGDSAMYLCASSPGTDYITDTQYFGPGTRLTVL.